This T cell receptor beta chain was sequenced in a study of blood T cell repertoires in COVID-19. Study context: Samples came from the United States, Italy and Spain, spanning acute and convalescent COVID-19. Nucleic acid was either cDNA or gDNA, and it came from T cells, B-cell-depleted T cells, or PBMCs.

Authors' data handling: How many nucleated cells were present was estimated from reference gene primer amplification. Clones were sequenced by immunoSEQ multiplex PCR, and TCRdb holds only the in-frame ones, with some missing. V and J calls and clone size are those listed in that table; D and trimming were worked out from the DNA. The sample consists of about 160,000 clones, more than 75% of them appearing once. Trimming left V 4 bases short and J 7 bases short, with 8 bases between. CDR3 size: 11 residues. Germline assignment: CDR1 SGHRS and CDR2 YFSETQ. This clone came up a few times. One Seattle source followed patients from active infection through their disease course.

Source material: peripheral blood. The TCR comes from a woman aged 55-69 years with COVID-19, enrolled during active disease. The chain combines TRBV5-1 with TRBJ1-1; the D is unclear. CDR3 bases: TGCGCCAGCAGCCTGGTAGATGAAGCTTTCTTT. This encodes CASSLVDEAFF.